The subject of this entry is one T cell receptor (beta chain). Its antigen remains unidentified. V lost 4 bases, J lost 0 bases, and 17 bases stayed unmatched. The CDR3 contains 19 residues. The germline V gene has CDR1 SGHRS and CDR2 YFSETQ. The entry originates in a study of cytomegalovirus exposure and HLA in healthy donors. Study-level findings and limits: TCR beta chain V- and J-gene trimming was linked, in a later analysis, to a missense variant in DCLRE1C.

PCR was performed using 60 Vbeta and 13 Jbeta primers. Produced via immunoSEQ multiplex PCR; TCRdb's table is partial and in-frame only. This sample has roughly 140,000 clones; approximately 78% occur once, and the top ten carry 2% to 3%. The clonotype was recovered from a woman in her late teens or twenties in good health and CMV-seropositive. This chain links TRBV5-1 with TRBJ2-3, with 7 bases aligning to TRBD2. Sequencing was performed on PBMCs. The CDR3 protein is CASSPGGSTKISSTDTQYF. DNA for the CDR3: TGCGCCAGCAGCCCCGGGGGGAGCACCAAAATTTCTAGCACAGATACGCAGTATTTT.